Each of the 19 T cell receptor beta chains below was sequenced from the same sample in a study of blood T cell repertoires in COVID-19. The method was immunoSEQ multiplex PCR; TCRdb's version includes in-frame clones alone and lacks a portion of them. Here the sample spans roughly 280,000 clones, less than 95% being singletons. Sequenced: PBMCs or T cells enriched from blood (not recorded which). The receptors derive from a man aged 35-49 years who had been exposed to COVID-19.

V usage is TRBV28 and J usage is TRBJ1-5; no definite D call. Germline loops: CDR1 MDHEN, CDR2 SYDVKM. V was pared by 3 bases and J by 7 bases, with 7 bases between. The CDR3 covers 12 residues. This chain's CDR3 is CASSFSVQPQHF. The CDR3 nucleotides read TGTGCCAGCAGTTTCTCGGTGCAGCCCCAGCATTTT.

V is TRBV28 and J is TRBJ1-5, with D unresolved. Trimming removed 6 bases from V and 8 bases from J, with 14 bases in between. The CDR3 spans 13 residues. Germline V lookup: CDR1 MDHEN, CDR2 SYDVKM. The CDR3 region is CASSGRGVKPQHF. The CDR3 bases are TGTGCCAGCAGCGGTCGGGGTGTGAAGCCCCAGCATTTT.

The V and J genes are TRBV6-1 and TRBJ2-3; 7 nucleotides match TRBD1. This CDR3 is built from 15 residues. The V segment lost 3 bases and the J segment 4 bases; nucleotides outside the gene matches: 7. Per germline, CDR1 MNHNS and CDR2 SASEGT. The CDR3 sequence is CASSERTGLSDTQYF. CDR3 in DNA: TGTGCCAGCAGTGAGAGGACAGGCCTCTCAGATACGCAGTATTTT.

The V and J genes are TRBV18 and TRBJ2-1, with unresolved D. The CDR3 is made up of 14 amino acids. Germline V gene sequence: CDR1 KGHSH, CDR2 LQKENI. Trimming pared 4 bases from V and 5 bases from J, leaving 12 bases between. This CDR3 is CASSQSFGNNEQFF. As DNA, the CDR3 is TGTGCCAGCTCACAAAGTTTCGGTAACAATGAGCAGTTCTTC.

The chain couples TRBV2 to TRBJ2-2; the match to TRBD2 covers 13 bases. Germline CDR1 reads SNHLY; CDR2 reads FYNNEI. This CDR3 is built from 18 residues. J lost 7 bases, V lost 4 bases, and 12 bases had no gene match. The CDR3 DNA is TGTGCCAGCAGTGTCACTAGCGGGAGGGCCTTGGAAGGCGGGGAGCTGTTTTTT. Residues: CASSVTSGRALEGGELFF.

The rearrangement uses TRBV7-9 and TRBJ2-7; possible D gene TRBD2, 6 bases. The CDR3 extends over 16 amino acids. V lost 5 bases and J lost 6, with 23 bases in between. Looked up from germline, CDR1 is SEHNR and CDR2 is FQNEAQ (reference sequence). This CDR3 reads CASSPSEGRRRSEQYF. For the CDR3, the DNA is TGTGCCAGCAGCCCCTCGGAGGGCCGTAGACGTAGCGAGCAGTACTTC. The variable domain in full, with the rest retrieved from reference TRBV7-9 and TRBJ2-7, is DTGVSQNPRHKITKRGQNVTFRCDPISEHNRLYWYRQTLGQGPEFLTYFQNEAQLEKSRLLSDRFSAERPKGSFSTLEIQRTEQGDSAMYLCASSPSEGRRRSEQYFGPGTRLTVT.

This chain joins TRBV11-3 and TRBJ1-1; 9 bases are a match to TRBD1. J was trimmed by 4 bases and V by 5 bases; bases with no gene match: 5. This CDR3 is 14 amino acids long. Germline V gives CDR1 SGHNT, CDR2 YENEEA. The CDR3 nucleotides are TGTGCCAGCAGCAACAGGGGGCGCGGCACTGAAGCTTTCTTT. Protein sequence: CASSNRGRGTEAFF.

The chain links TRBV4-1 to TRBJ2-1, with 9 bases that match TRBD2. The CDR3 is 19 amino acids. With V trimmed by 1 base and J by 0 bases, 10 bases remained unmatched. Germline CDR1 reads MGHRA; CDR2 reads YSYEKL. This CDR3 is CASSQGLAAGSDSYNEQFF. The CDR3, as DNA: TGCGCCAGCAGCCAAGGACTAGCGGCGGGGTCAGACTCCTACAATGAGCAGTTCTTC.

The rearrangement links TRBV5-4 to TRBJ1-3; 11 nucleotides align to TRBD1. Unmatched junction bases numbered 4, after V lost 4 bases and J lost 4 bases. The CDR3 totals 15 residues. In germline, CDR1 is SGHNT, CDR2 YYREEE (reference sequence). CDR3 protein: CASSKDRGQGNTIYF. CDR3 coding DNA: TGTGCCAGCAGCAAGGACAGGGGGCAGGGAAACACCATATATTTT.

V and J are TRBV28 and TRBJ1-6, with 9 bases fitting TRBD1. Germline V gives CDR1 MDHEN, CDR2 SYDVKM. The CDR3 is 16 amino acids. V was pared by 10 bases and J by 0 bases, with 7 bases of the junction left unmatched. CDR3 residues: CATRDRESSYNSPLHF. Here the CDR3 DNA reads TGTGCCACTCGGGACAGGGAAAGCTCCTATAATTCACCCCTCCACTTT.

The V and J genes are TRBV10-3 and TRBJ1-2, with D unresolved. The germline CDR1 and CDR2 sequences are ENHRY and SYGVKD. Between the trimmed V and J ends, which lost 9 bases and 2 bases, there was a span of 16 bases. The CDR3 runs 14 residues. The CDR3 nucleotides are TGTGCCATTAGTAACCGGGATAGGAACTATGGCTACACCTTC. Translated, it gives CAISNRDRNYGYTF.

The chain links TRBV7-2 to TRBJ2-3; 9 bases fit TRBD2. The germline V gene encodes CDR1 SGHTA and CDR2 FQGNSA. The CDR3 has 16 amino acids. Trimming at V came to 0 bases and at J to 0 bases, leaving 1 base not matched to a gene. The CDR3 DNA is TGTGCCAGCAGCTTAGCGGCGGGAGGGAGCACAGATACGCAGTATTTT. Translated, it gives CASSLAAGGSTDTQYF. Drawing the rest from reference TRBV7-2 and TRBJ2-3, the complete variable domain is GAGVSQSPSNKVTEKGKDVELRCDPISGHTALYWYRQSLGQGLEFLIYFQGNSAPDKSGLPSDRFSAERTGGSVSTLTIQRTQQEDSAVYLCASSLAAGGSTDTQYFGPGTRLTVL.

The chain is built from TRBV19 and TRBJ2-7; possibly TRBD1 for D (5 bases). CDR1 LNHDA and CDR2 SQIVND come from the germline V gene (reference sequence). V lost 0 bases, J lost 6 bases, and 15 bases lay in between. The CDR3 is 15 amino acids. CDR3 in amino acids: CASSIDPQGRGEQYF. DNA of the CDR3: TGTGCCAGTAGTATAGATCCCCAGGGCCGTGGCGAGCAGTACTTC.

The rearrangement uses TRBV5-6 and TRBJ2-3, with D perhaps TRBD1 (5 bases). This CDR3 has 11 residues. Germline loops: CDR1 SGHDT, CDR2 YYEEEE. V dropped 4 bases and J dropped 11 bases, with 11 bases sitting between them. The CDR3 DNA reads as TGTGCCAGCAGCCTGGGGCGGCAGCAGTATTTT. Its protein product is CASSLGRQQYF.

The chain carries TRBV9 and TRBJ2-2; 8 bases map to TRBD2. This CDR3 contains 16 residues. Germline V gives CDR1 SGDLS, CDR2 YYNGEE. J was trimmed by 5 bases and V by 0 bases; bases with no gene match: 6. The CDR3 sequence is CASSVASGRGTGELFF. The CDR3 DNA reads as TGTGCCAGCAGCGTAGCCAGCGGGAGAGGTACCGGGGAGCTGTTTTTT.

The chain has TRBV3-1 (or the pseudogene TRBV3-2) and TRBJ1-1; D may be TRBD1 (6 bases). CDR1 and CDR2 (germline): LGHDT, YNNKEL (reference sequence). CDR3 length equals 14 residues. Trimming left V 3 bases short and J 1 base short, with 9 bases between. CDR3 sequence (DNA): TGTGCCAGCAGCCATTCACAGGGGAACACTGAAGCTTTCTTT. It encodes CASSHSQGNTEAFF.

The chain has TRBV12-5 and TRBJ1-5, with TRBD1 matching 9 bases. Per the germline V gene, CDR1 is LGHNT and CDR2 is FRNRAP. The junction had 8 bases not matched to a gene; V was cut back by 10 bases and J by 4 bases. This CDR3 region has 14 residues. CDR3 sequence reads: CATCEGQGNQPQHF. In DNA form, the CDR3 reads TGTGCTACCTGTGAAGGACAGGGGAATCAGCCCCAGCATTTT.

The chain carries TRBV19 and TRBJ2-1, with 8 bases fitting TRBD2. Germline loops: CDR1 LNHDA, CDR2 SQIVND (reference sequence). The CDR3 covers 15 residues. J gave up 7 bases and V 3 bases, and 8 bases lay outside the gene matches. Written as DNA, the CDR3 is TGTGCCAGTAGTATGGGAGCGGGAGTGGGGAATGAGCAGTTCTTC. This encodes CASSMGAGVGNEQFF.

This clone was seen a handful of times. This chain uses TRBV19 with TRBJ1-2; D perhaps matches TRBD1 (6 bases). V shed 6 bases and J shed 0 bases, with 14 bases lying between them. CDR3 length: 15 amino acids. Germline assignment: CDR1 LNHDA and CDR2 SQIVND (reference sequence). The CDR3 coding sequence is TGTGCCAGTAGCCAAGACAGGCATACTAACTATGGCTACACCTTC. This encodes CASSQDRHTNYGYTF. The whole variable domain, remainder taken from reference TRBV19 and TRBJ1-2, is DGGITQSPKYLFRKEGQNVTLSCEQNLNHDAMYWYRQDPGQGLRLIYYSQIVNDFQKGDIAEGYSVSREKKESFPLTVTSAQKNPTAFYLCASSQDRHTNYGYTFGSGTRLTVV.